This T cell receptor beta chain was sequenced in a study of shared clonotypes between healthy human individuals. Background on the study: The donor group consisted of a couple of women and a few men, aged 18 to 49. There were three CD4 naive, three CD4 memory, two CD8 naive and one CD8 memory plates per donor.

The V gene lost 2 bases and the J gene lost 7 bases, with 16 bases spanning the gap. This CDR3 spans 15 amino acids. Per germline, CDR1 SGHKS and CDR2 YYEKEE (reference sequence). The authors distributed each subset's genomic DNA evenly over several immunoSEQ plates. The table came from immunoSEQ multiplex PCR; TCRdb's copy has only in-frame clones and leaves some out. The sample includes 2 million to 2.5 million clones, 85% to 95% of them seen just once. Splitting of CD4+ cells produced CD45RA+ naive and CD45RA-negative memory subsets. Sequenced input: naive CD4+ T cells from PBMCs. The sample's subset: CD45RA+ positively selected. The genes are TRBV5-5 and TRBJ2-1; either TRBD1 or TRBD2 may fit D (6 bases each). The receptor was isolated from a man between 18 and 35 years old in good health. Some clones in this sample may be carry-over from other donors' samples. The CDR3 DNA reads TGTGCCAGCAGCTTATTCGGCCTAGGGGGGAATGAGCAGTTCTTC. Amino acid sequence: CASSLFGLGGNEQFF.